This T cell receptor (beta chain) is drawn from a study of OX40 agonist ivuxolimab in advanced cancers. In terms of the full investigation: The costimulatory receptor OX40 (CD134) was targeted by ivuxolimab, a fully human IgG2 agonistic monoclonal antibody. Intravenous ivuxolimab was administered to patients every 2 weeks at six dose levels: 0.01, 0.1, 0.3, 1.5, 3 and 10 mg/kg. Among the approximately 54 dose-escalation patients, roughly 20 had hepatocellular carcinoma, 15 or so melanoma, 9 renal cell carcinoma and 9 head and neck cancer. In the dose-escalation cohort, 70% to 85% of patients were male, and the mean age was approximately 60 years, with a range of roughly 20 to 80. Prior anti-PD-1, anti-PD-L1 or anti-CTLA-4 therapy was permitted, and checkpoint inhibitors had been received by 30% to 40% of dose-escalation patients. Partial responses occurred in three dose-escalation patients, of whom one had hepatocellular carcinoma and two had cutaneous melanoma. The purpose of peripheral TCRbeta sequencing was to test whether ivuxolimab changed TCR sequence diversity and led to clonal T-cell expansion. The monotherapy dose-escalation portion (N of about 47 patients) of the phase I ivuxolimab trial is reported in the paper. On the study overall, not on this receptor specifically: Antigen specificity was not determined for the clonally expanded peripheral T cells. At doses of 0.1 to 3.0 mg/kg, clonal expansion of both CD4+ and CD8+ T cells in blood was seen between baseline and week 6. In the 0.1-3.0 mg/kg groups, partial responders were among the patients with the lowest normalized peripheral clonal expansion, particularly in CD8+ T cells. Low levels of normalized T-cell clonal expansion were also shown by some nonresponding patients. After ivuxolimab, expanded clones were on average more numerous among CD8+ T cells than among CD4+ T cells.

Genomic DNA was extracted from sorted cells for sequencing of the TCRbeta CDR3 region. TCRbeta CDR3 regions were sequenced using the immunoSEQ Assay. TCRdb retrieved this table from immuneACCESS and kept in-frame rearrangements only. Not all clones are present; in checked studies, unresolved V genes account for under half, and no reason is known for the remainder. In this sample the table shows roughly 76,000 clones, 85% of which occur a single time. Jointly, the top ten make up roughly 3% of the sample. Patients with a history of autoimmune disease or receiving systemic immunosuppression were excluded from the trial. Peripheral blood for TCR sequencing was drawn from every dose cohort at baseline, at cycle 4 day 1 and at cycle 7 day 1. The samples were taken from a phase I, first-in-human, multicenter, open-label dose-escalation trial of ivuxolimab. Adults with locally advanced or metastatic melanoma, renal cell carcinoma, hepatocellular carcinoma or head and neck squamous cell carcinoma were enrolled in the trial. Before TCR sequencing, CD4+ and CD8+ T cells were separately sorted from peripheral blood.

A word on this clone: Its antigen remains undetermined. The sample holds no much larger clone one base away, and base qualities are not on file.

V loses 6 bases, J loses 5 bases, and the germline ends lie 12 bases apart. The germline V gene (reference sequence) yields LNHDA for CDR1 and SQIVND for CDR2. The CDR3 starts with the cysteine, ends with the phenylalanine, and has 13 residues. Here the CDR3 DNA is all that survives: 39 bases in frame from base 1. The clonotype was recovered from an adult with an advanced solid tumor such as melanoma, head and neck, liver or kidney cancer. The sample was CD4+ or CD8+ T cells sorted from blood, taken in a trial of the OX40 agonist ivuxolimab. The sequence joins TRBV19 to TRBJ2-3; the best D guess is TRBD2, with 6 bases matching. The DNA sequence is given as TGTGCCAGTAGCCCCGGGACTGGAGATACGCAGTATTTT. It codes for CASSPGTGDTQYF.